These 29 T cell receptor beta chains were all obtained from the same sample, sequenced in a study of beta chain features in type 1 diabetes (dated by TCRdb to the late 2010s). What the study reported, not specific to this receptor: A moderate but significant shortening of TCRB CDR3 length was observed in type 1 diabetes patients in all four CD4+ subsets.

Libraries were constructed by the immunoSEQ multiplex PCR assay. The entire isolated RNA was reverse transcribed using the High Capacity cDNA Reverse Transcription Kit, and thus expressed TCRB transcripts were sequenced. In TCRdb, the immuneACCESS table is reduced to in-frame sequences with V and J assigned. These tables do not hold every clone; where another copy was compared, an unresolved V gene accounts for under half, and the others remain unexplained. The sample table holds 140,000 to 150,000 clones, of which about 12% were seen once. The ten largest clones capture approximately 1.3% of the sample. Their antigens remain unidentified. Sequencing input: central memory CD4+ T cells from blood. These TCRs come from a young man with type 1 diabetes.

The sample holds a few counts of this clone. The chain uses TRBV2 and TRBJ2-4; D ambiguous. Deletions cut 5 bases from V and 8 bases from J, with 7 bases between. Per the germline V gene, CDR1 is SNHLY and CDR2 is FYNNEI. This CDR3 spans 11 amino acids. The CDR3 nucleotides are TGTGCCAGCAGTAGGTCAGACATTCAGTACTTC. Translating it yields CASSRSDIQYF.

The CDR3 DNA is TGTGCCTGGAGTGTGGACAGGGCGAACACTGAAGCTTTCTTT. Its translation: CAWSVDRANTEAFF. The chain carries TRBV30 and TRBJ1-1, with 8 bases aligning to TRBD1. This CDR3 contains 14 residues. The ends lost 0 bases at V and 1 base at J; junction bases unmatched: 1. From germline, CDR1 is GTSNPN and CDR2 SVGIG (reference sequence).

This clone came up a few times. This chain uses TRBV27 with TRBJ1-1, with D unclear. Germline CDR1 reads MNHEY; CDR2 reads SMNVEV (reference sequence). The CDR3 consists of 13 residues. The V and J ends lost 6 bases and 7 bases respectively, with 15 bases between them. The CDR3 sequence: CASSTIRTIEAFF. In DNA, the CDR3 is TGTGCCAGCAGCACCATACGGACTATTGAAGCTTTCTTT.

This clone has more than one count but fewer than ten. The V call is TRBV7-8, the J call TRBJ2-5; D is unclear. Germline loops: CDR1 SGHVS, CDR2 FQNEAQ. Deletions cut 2 bases from V and 2 bases from J, with 6 bases between. This CDR3 has 13 residues. CDR3 sequence reads: CASSLTQQETQYF. The CDR3 DNA reads TGTGCCAGCAGCTTAACTCAACAAGAGACCCAGTACTTC.

This chain joins TRBV7-2 and TRBJ2-3; D is unresolved. V was shortened by 3 bases and J by 2 bases, with 9 bases between the two germline ends. This CDR3 is 14 amino acids long. Germline CDR1 is SGHTA and CDR2 is FQGNSA. CDR3 loop: CASSFQMDTDTQYF. The CDR3 DNA reads as TGTGCCAGCAGCTTTCAGATGGACACAGATACGCAGTATTTT. The entire variable domain, with the rest obtained from reference TRBV7-2 and TRBJ2-3, is as follows: GAGVSQSPSNKVTEKGKDVELRCDPISGHTALYWYRQSLGQGLEFLIYFQGNSAPDKSGLPSDRFSAERTGGSVSTLTIQRTQQEDSAVYLCASSFQMDTDTQYFGPGTRLTVL.

V and J are TRBV5-4 and TRBJ2-3; 10 bases are shared with TRBD2. The CDR3 runs to 17 residues. V lost 4 bases and J lost 4; bases outside the gene matches: 12. CDR1 and CDR2 from the germline V gene are SGHNT and YYREEE (reference sequence). Written as DNA, the CDR3 is TGTGCCAGCAGCCCGGGAGGGGGTAGCGGGGGGTCAGATACGCAGTATTTT. Protein: CASSPGGGSGGSDTQYF.

The chain links TRBV28 to TRBJ1-5, with D possibly TRBD1 on 5 matching bases. With 4 bases removed from V and 5 bases from J, the gap between germline ends came to 12 bases. The CDR3 contains 14 residues. Germline V gives CDR1 MDHEN, CDR2 SYDVKM. The DNA for the CDR3 is TGTGCCAGCAGTTCCCGACGAGGGGATCAGCCCCAGCATTTT. Translated: CASSSRRGDQPQHF. The entire variable domain, with the rest obtained from reference TRBV28 and TRBJ1-5, is as follows: DVKVTQSSRYLVKRTGEKVFLECVQDMDHENMFWYRQDPGLGLRLIYFSYDVKMKEKGDIPEGYSVSREKKERFSLILESASTNQTSMYLCASSSRRGDQPQHFGDGTRLSIL.

This clone was observed a handful of times. The chain has TRBV9 and TRBJ1-6, with no clear D. The CDR3 has 15 amino acids. The V gene's germline CDR1 is SGDLS and CDR2 YYNGEE. V dropped 3 bases and J dropped 10 bases, with 17 bases sitting between them. For the CDR3, the DNA is TGTGCCAGCAGCGCCGAGAGTCTCGTGGGGTCACCCCTCCACTTT. Protein: CASSAESLVGSPLHF.

This clone was counted between two and nine times. With a much larger clone just one base away, this may be a read error. The identical CDR3 is also encoded by other nucleotide sequences in the sample. This sequence joins TRBV4-1 and TRBJ2-7; a possible D gene is TRBD2 (6 bases). The CDR3 sequence is 13 residues long. V gave up 2 bases and J gave up 6 bases, with 11 bases separating them. Germline V CDR1 and CDR2: MGHRA, YSYEKL. In DNA form, the CDR3 reads TGCGCCAGCAGCCAAAGGGACGGGGGCGAGCAGTACTTC. Translated, it gives CASSQRDGGEQYF.

The J gene is TRBJ2-1, the V gene TRBV10-3; D gene uncertain. This CDR3 is built from 13 residues. CDR1 is ENHRY, CDR2 SYGVKD, per germline. V was shortened by 2 bases and J by 3 bases, with 5 bases between the two germline ends. CDR3 DNA sequence: TGTGCCATCAGTGAGGGGGACTACAATGAGCAGTTCTTC. This translates into CAISEGDYNEQFF.

The V gene is TRBV18, the J gene TRBJ1-3, with D uncertain. Trimming stripped 3 bases from V and 0 bases from J, with 12 bases between. Germline V gene data show CDR1 as KGHSH and CDR2 as LQKENI. The CDR3 sequence is 16 residues long. In nucleotides, the CDR3 is TGTGCCAGCTCACCCGGCGGGATTCACTCTGGAAACACCATATATTTT. This encodes CASSPGGIHSGNTIYF.

The chain couples TRBV6-5 to TRBJ2-1; 7 positions match TRBD1. The CDR3 runs to 12 residues. Trimming cost V 6 bases and J 10 bases; bases outside gene matches: 6. Germline V gives CDR1 MNHEY, CDR2 SVGAGI. CDR3 sequence: CASRGQAREQFF. In nucleotides, the CDR3 is TGTGCCAGCAGAGGACAGGCTAGAGAGCAGTTCTTC.

This clone was counted a few times. The V gene is TRBV4-1, the J gene TRBJ1-5; D is ambiguous. Germline CDR1 MGHRA, CDR2 YSYEKL. V dropped 4 bases and J dropped 5 bases, with 18 bases sitting between them. This CDR3 region has 16 residues. The CDR3 DNA follows: TGCGCCAGCAGCCCCGAAGTGATGGGTTCGTATCAGCCCCAGCATTTT. Residues: CASSPEVMGSYQPQHF.

This clone was found a few times. V usage is TRBV4-1 and J usage is TRBJ1-5; D is unresolved. This CDR3 has 13 residues. V lost 4 bases, J lost 5 bases, and 9 bases lay in between. CDR1 is MGHRA and CDR2 is YSYEKL in the germline V gene. CDR3 nucleotides: TGCGCCAGCAGCCCCTCCGCAGATCAGCCCCAGCATTTT. It specifies CASSPSADQPQHF.

The CDR3 here is CASSYGGRNEQFF. CDR3 nucleotide sequence: TGTGCCAGCAGTTACGGGGGCCGAAATGAGCAGTTCTTC. This chain connects TRBV6-5 to TRBJ2-1; D is perhaps TRBD1 (6 bases). In germline, CDR1 is MNHEY, CDR2 SVGAGI. Trimming removed 2 bases from V and 7 bases from J, with 9 bases in between. This CDR3 has 13 residues.

The chain couples TRBV5-4 to TRBJ2-3, with a possible D match to TRBD2 (5 bases). Germline V lookup: CDR1 SGHNT, CDR2 YYREEE (reference sequence). V lost 4 bases to trimming and J lost 2 bases, with 11 bases between them. This CDR3 has 14 amino acids. The CDR3 DNA sequence: TGTGCCAGCAGCGGGAGTAGAGCCACAGATACGCAGTATTTT. Translated, it gives CASSGSRATDTQYF.

In the case of this clone: This could be a read error, since a much larger clone is one nucleotide away. The rearrangement uses TRBV10-3 and TRBJ2-5; D remains ambiguous. From germline, CDR1 is ENHRY and CDR2 SYGVKD. This CDR3 region has 13 residues. The CDR3 DNA reads TGTGCCATCAGTGAGTCGGTAGTAGAGTCCCAGTACTTC. Translated, it gives CAISESVVESQYF.

This chain connects TRBV7-9 to TRBJ1-1; 10 bases map to TRBD1. CDR3 length: 16 residues. J lost 7 bases, V lost 0 bases, and 8 bases had no gene match. The germline V gene encodes CDR1 SEHNR and CDR2 FQNEAQ (reference sequence). CDR3 sequence: CASSLAGGTGAFEAFF. CDR3 coding DNA: TGTGCCAGCAGCTTAGCTGGTGGGACAGGGGCCTTTGAAGCTTTCTTT.

This clone came up a few times. The J gene is TRBJ1-5, the V gene TRBV27; no clear D. This CDR3 spans 15 amino acids. With 5 bases removed from V and 7 bases from J, the gap between germline ends came to 18 bases. Per germline, CDR1 MNHEY and CDR2 SMNVEV (reference sequence). CDR3 DNA: TGTGCCAGCAGTCTGGGAGCAGCACCCAACCAGCCCCAGCATTTT. This gives the protein CASSLGAAPNQPQHF.

This clone was detected only a few times. The CDR3, as DNA: TGTGCCAGCAGTTTAGCGGACAGGGTTTACTCTGGGGCCAACGTCCTGACTTTC. Its translation: CASSLADRVYSGANVLTF. The chain combines TRBV27 with TRBJ2-6; 8 nucleotides agree with TRBD1. CDR1 MNHEY and CDR2 SMNVEV come from the germline V gene (reference sequence). This CDR3 is 18 amino acids long. V lost 2 bases to trimming and J lost 0 bases; unmatched junction nucleotides: 6.

The CDR3 DNA is TGTGCCAGCAGCCCCGGACAGGGGGCGCCGGCAGATACGCAGTATTTT. It translates to CASSPGQGAPADTQYF. This chain links TRBV11-2 with TRBJ2-3, with 11 bases lining up with TRBD1. The CDR3 length is 16 residues. Germline CDR1 SGHAT, CDR2 FQNNGV. Germline trimming cut 5 bases from V and 4 bases from J; bases unmatched to any gene: 8.

V usage is TRBV7-9 and J usage is TRBJ2-2; TRBD1 matches 8 bases. Germline V CDR1 and CDR2: SEHNR, FQNEAQ (reference sequence). CDR3 length: 16 residues. The ends lost 5 bases at V and 5 bases at J; junction bases unmatched: 10. The CDR3 region is CASSQDGQGATGELFF. CDR3 in DNA: TGTGCCAGCAGCCAGGACGGCCAGGGGGCGACCGGGGAGCTGTTTTTT.

The chain recombines TRBV9 with TRBJ1-3; no clear D gene. The V gene's germline CDR1 is SGDLS and CDR2 YYNGEE. The CDR3 sequence is 18 residues long. Trimming removed 0 bases at V and 2 bases at J, with 18 bases between. The CDR3 loop is CASSVEGSSLMTGNTIYF. The CDR3, as DNA: TGTGCCAGCAGCGTAGAAGGGTCGAGCTTGATGACTGGAAACACCATATATTTT.

This rearrangement joins TRBV28 to TRBJ2-5; D is tentatively TRBD1 or TRBD2 (5 bases each). This CDR3 region has 14 residues. The V gene's germline CDR1 is MDHEN and CDR2 SYDVKM. V lost 8 bases and J lost 5, with 18 bases in between. The CDR3 loop reads CASRLGGRAETQYF. CDR3 sequence (DNA): TGTGCCAGCCGCCTTGGGGGTAGGGCGGAGACCCAGTACTTC.

The V gene is TRBV5-1, the J gene TRBJ2-2, with 8 positions matching TRBD1. Germline V gene lookup returns CDR1 SGHRS and CDR2 YFSETQ. This CDR3 is 16 amino acids long. V shed 4 bases and J 7 bases; nucleotides not matched to a gene: 12. The DNA of the CDR3 is TGCGCCAGCAGCCTACAAATGACAGGGGTGGTCGGGGAGCTGTTTTTT. Amino acids: CASSLQMTGVVGELFF.

The rearrangement uses TRBV7-9 and TRBJ1-2; D ambiguous. The V gene lost 6 bases and the J gene lost 6 bases, with 14 bases spanning the gap. The CDR3 runs 13 residues. Germline values: CDR1 SEHNR, CDR2 FQNEAQ (reference sequence). This CDR3 reads CASSLPGKDGYTF. CDR3 sequence (DNA): TGTGCCAGCAGTCTCCCAGGAAAAGATGGCTACACCTTC. Full variable domain (outside the CDR3, taken from reference TRBV7-9 and TRBJ1-2): DTGVSQNPRHKITKRGQNVTFRCDPISEHNRLYWYRQTLGQGPEFLTYFQNEAQLEKSRLLSDRFSAERPKGSFSTLEIQRTEQGDSAMYLCASSLPGKDGYTFGSGTRLTVV.

V gene TRBV6-6 combines with J gene TRBJ1-1, with D maybe TRBD1 (6 bases). CDR1 and CDR2 (germline): MNHNY, SVGAGI (reference sequence). Trimming shortened V by 7 bases and J by 7 bases, and 16 bases separated the two germline ends. The CDR3 extends over 13 amino acids. The CDR3 is CASTIQGTDEAFF. DNA for the CDR3: TGTGCCAGCACCATACAGGGCACCGATGAAGCTTTCTTT.

This clone was counted at least ten times. The chain carries TRBV7-9 and TRBJ2-5; TRBD1 is a possible D gene (6 bases). The ends were cut back, 5 bases at V and 2 bases at J, with 27 bases in the middle. This CDR3 is built from 19 residues. From germline, CDR1 is SEHNR and CDR2 FQNEAQ (reference sequence). This chain's CDR3 is CASSPTWTETIEPQETQYF. DNA for the CDR3: TGTGCCAGCAGCCCGACGTGGACAGAGACTATCGAACCTCAAGAGACCCAGTACTTC.

The chain joins TRBV18 to TRBJ1-3; D call uncertain. Germline V gene sequence: CDR1 KGHSH, CDR2 LQKENI. The CDR3 contains 15 residues. V was shortened by 3 bases and J by 0 bases, with 9 bases between the two germline ends. The DNA for the CDR3 is TGTGCCAGCTCACCGACGGAAGACTCTGGAAACACCATATATTTT. It encodes CASSPTEDSGNTIYF.